This T cell receptor beta chain was profiled in a study of blood T cell repertoires in COVID-19. The CDR3 covers 14 residues. Trimming stripped 0 bases from V and 1 base from J, with 8 bases between. CDR1 and CDR2 from the germline V gene are SGDLS and YYNGEE. Clones were read by immunoSEQ multiplex PCR, and TCRdb kept only the in-frame ones, dropping some. Altogether roughly 350,000 clones are present, over 75% being singletons, with the ten largest covering 3% to 4%. V gene TRBV9 combines with J gene TRBJ2-7, with unresolved D. Sequencing was carried out using peripheral blood. The clonotype comes from a woman between 50 and 59 years old with active or convalescent COVID-19. The CDR3 region has the DNA TGTGCCAGCAGCGTAGCTGGCACGTCCTACGAGCAGTACTTC. It encodes CASSVAGTSYEQYF.